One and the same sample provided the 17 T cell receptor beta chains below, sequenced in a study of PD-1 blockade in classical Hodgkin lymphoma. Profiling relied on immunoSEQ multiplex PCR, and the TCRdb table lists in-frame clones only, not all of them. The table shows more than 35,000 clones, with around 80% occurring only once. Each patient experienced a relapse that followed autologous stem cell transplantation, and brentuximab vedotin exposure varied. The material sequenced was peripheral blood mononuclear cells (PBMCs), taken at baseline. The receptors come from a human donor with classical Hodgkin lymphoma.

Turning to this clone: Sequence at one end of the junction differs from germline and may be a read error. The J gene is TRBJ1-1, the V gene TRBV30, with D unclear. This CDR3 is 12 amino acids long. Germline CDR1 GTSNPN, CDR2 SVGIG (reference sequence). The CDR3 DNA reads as TGTGCCTGGATCCTTATGAAGACTGAAGCTTTCTTT. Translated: CAWILMKTEAFF.

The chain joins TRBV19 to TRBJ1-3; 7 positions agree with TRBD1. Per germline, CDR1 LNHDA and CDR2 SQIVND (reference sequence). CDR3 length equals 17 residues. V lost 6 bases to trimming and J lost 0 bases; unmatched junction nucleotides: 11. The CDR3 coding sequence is TGTGCCAGTAGCACATACCTGGACAGGCGCTCTGGAAACACCATATATTTT. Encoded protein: CASSTYLDRRSGNTIYF.

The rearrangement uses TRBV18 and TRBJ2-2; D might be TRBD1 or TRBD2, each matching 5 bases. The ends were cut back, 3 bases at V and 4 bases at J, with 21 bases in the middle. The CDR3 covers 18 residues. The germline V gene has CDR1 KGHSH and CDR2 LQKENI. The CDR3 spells CASSPSAGSDVSTGELFF. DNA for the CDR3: TGTGCCAGCTCACCCTCAGCAGGGAGTGATGTGAGCACCGGGGAGCTGTTTTTT.

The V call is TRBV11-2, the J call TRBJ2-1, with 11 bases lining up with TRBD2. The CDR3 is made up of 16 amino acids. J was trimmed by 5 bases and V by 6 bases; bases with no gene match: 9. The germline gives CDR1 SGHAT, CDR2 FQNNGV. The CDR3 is CASRTTSGSSHNEQFF. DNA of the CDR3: TGTGCCAGCAGAACTACTAGCGGGAGTTCCCACAATGAGCAGTTCTTC.

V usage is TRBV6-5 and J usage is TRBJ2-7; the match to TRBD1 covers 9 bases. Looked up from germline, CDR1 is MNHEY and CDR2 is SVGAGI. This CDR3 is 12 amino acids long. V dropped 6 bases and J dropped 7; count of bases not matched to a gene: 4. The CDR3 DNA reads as TGTGCCAGCAGCGCGACAGGGGGGGAGCAGTACTTC. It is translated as CASSATGGEQYF.

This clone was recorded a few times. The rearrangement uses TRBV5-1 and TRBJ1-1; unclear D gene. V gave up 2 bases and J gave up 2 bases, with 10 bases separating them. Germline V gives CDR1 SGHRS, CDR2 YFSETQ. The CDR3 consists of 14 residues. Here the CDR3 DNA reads TGCGCCAGCAGCTTTTTGGCCGCTAACACTGAAGCTTTCTTT. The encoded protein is CASSFLAANTEAFF.

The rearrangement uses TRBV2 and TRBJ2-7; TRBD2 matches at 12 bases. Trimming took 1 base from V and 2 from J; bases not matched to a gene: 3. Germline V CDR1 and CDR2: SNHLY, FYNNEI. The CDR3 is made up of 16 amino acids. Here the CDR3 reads CASSEGRTSGTYEQYF. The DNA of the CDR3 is TGTGCCAGCAGTGAAGGCCGGACTAGCGGGACCTACGAGCAGTACTTC.

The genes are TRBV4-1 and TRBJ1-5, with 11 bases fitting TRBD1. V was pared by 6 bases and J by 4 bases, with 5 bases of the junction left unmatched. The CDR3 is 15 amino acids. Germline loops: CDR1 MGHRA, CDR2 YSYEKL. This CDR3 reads CASSSGTGGNQPQHF. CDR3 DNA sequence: TGCGCCAGCAGTTCAGGGACAGGGGGAAATCAGCCCCAGCATTTT.

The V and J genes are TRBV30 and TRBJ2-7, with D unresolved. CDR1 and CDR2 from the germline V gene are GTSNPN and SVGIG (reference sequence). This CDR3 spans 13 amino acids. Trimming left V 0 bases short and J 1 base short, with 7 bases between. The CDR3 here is CAWSVQTSYEQYF. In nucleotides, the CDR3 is TGTGCCTGGAGTGTACAGACTTCCTACGAGCAGTACTTC.

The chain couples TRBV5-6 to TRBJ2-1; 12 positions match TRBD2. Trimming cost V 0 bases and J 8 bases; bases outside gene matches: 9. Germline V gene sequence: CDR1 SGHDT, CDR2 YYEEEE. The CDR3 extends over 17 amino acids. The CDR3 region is CASSLASTSGRRDEQFF. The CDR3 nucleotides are TGTGCCAGCAGCTTGGCTTCAACTAGCGGGAGGAGGGATGAGCAGTTCTTC.

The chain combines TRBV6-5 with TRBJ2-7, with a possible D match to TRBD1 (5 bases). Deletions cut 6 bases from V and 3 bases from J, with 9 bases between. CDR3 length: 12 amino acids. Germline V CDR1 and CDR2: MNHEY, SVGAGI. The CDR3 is CASSLQVYEQYF. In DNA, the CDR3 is TGTGCCAGCAGCCTACAGGTCTACGAGCAGTACTTC.

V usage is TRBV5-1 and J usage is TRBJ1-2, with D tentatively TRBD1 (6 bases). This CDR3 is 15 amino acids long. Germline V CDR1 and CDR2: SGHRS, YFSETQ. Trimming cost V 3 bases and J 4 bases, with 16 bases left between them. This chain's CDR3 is CASSSLRGSSYGYTF. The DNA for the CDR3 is TGCGCCAGCAGCTCATTAAGGGGGTCTAGCTATGGCTACACCTTC.

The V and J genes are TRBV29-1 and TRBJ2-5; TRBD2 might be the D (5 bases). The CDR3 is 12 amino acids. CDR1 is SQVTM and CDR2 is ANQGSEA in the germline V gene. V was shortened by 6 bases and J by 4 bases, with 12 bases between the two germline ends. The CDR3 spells CSVTISRETQYF. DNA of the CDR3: TGCAGCGTGACTATCTCCCGAGAGACCCAGTACTTC. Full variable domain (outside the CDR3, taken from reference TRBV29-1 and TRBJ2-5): SAVISQKPSRDICQRGTSLTIQCQVDSQVTMMFWYRQQPGQSLTLIATANQGSEATYESGFVIDKFPISRPNLTFSTLTVSNMSPEDSSIYLCSVTISRETQYFGPGTRLLVL.

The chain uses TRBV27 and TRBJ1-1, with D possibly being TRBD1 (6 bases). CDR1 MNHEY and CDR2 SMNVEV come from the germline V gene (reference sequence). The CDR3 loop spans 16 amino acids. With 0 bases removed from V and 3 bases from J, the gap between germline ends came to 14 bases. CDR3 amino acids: CASSLSVSGGDTEAFF. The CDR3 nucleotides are TGTGCCAGCAGTTTATCGGTTTCCGGGGGCGACACTGAAGCTTTCTTT.

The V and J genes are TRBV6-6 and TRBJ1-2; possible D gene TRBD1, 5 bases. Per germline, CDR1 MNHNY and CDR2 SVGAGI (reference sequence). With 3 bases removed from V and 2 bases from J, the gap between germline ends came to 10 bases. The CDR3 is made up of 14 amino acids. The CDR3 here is CASSYSAGNYGYTF. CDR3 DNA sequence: TGTGCCAGCAGTTATTCGGCAGGGAACTATGGCTACACCTTC.

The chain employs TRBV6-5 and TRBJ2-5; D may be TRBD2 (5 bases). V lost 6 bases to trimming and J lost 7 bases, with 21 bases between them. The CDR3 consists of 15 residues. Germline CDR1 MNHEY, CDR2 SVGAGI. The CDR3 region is CASSRLVSETGTQYF. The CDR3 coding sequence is TGTGCCAGCAGCCGTTTAGTTAGCGAGACTGGGACCCAGTACTTC.

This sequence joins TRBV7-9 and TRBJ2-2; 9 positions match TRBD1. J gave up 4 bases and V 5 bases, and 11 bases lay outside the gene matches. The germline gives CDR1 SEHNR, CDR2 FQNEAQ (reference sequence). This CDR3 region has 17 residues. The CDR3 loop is CASSHTTGTGTTGELFF. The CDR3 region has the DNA TGTGCCAGCAGCCACACCACCGGGACAGGGACCACCGGGGAGCTGTTTTTT.